Given below is one T cell receptor (beta chain) in context. Its antigen is unidentified. This entry comes from a study of shared clonotypes between healthy human individuals. The wider study: CD4 naive cells filled three plates per donor, CD4 memory three, CD8 naive two and CD8 memory one.

Study results and limitations: Sorted-subset sequencing was shown by rarefaction to be incomplete despite large depth. About 5.2% was the fraction of naive CD4 clonotypes found shared across a handful of donors. The four-donor shared clonotypes exceeded non-shared clonotypes in generation probability, with non-shared ones scoring lower.

Sequencing used immunoSEQ multiplex PCR; TCRdb keeps in-frame clones, though not all of them. The sample lists about 2,500,000 clones; more than 90% were seen once. V was trimmed by 1 base and J by 8 bases, leaving 12 bases between them. Germline CDR1 SGHRS, CDR2 YFSETQ. The CDR3 sequence is 13 residues long. Sequencing was performed on naive CD4+ T cells sorted from blood. Subset: CD45RA+ positively selected. The chain uses TRBV5-1 and TRBJ1-1; tentative D call: TRBD1 (6 bases). This TCR derives from a man aged 18 to 30 in good health. CDR3 amino acids: CASSLNRAAEAFF. In DNA, the CDR3 is TGCGCCAGCAGCTTGAACAGGGCAGCCGAAGCTTTCTTT.